One and the same sample provided the 27 T cell receptor beta chains below, sequenced in a study of control samples from healthy donors and cancer patients. Profiling relied on immunoSEQ multiplex PCR, and the TCRdb table lists in-frame clones only, not all of them. The sample gives over 100,000 clones, roughly 92% of which show up once; 4.5% to 7% is in the top ten. Source material: blood. All receptors come from a man aged 18 to 29 in good health.

The CDR3 nucleotides read TGTGCCAGCAGCAACAGGGGCTTCACAGATACGCAGTATTTT. Translated: CASSNRGFTDTQYF. This sequence joins TRBV2 and TRBJ2-3, with 7 bases that match TRBD1. Germline V gives CDR1 SNHLY, CDR2 FYNNEI. CDR3 length equals 14 residues. J gave up 2 bases and V 6 bases, and 5 bases lay outside the gene matches.

The chain recombines TRBV6-5 with TRBJ2-1; 8 bases match TRBD2. Germline V gene sequence: CDR1 MNHEY, CDR2 SVGAGI. The V and J ends lost 8 bases and 3 bases, in that order; junction bases with no gene match: 9. This CDR3 contains 15 residues. The CDR3 DNA reads TGTGCCAGCCACCGCCGAGCGGGGGTCTACAATGAGCAGTTCTTC. It codes for CASHRRAGVYNEQFF.

The chain is built from TRBV4-1 and TRBJ2-5, with D tentatively TRBD1 (6 bases). The CDR3 contains 15 residues. V lost 0 bases to trimming and J lost 3 bases, with 11 bases between them. Germline V gene lookup returns CDR1 MGHRA and CDR2 YSYEKL. CDR3 coding DNA: TGCGCCAGCAGCCAAGATCTCAGGGGCGAAGAGACCCAGTACTTC. It encodes CASSQDLRGEETQYF.

The chain has TRBV4-2 and TRBJ2-7; 8 nucleotides agree with TRBD1. CDR3 size: 15 residues. The ends lost 1 base at V and 6 bases at J; junction bases unmatched: 8. Germline V gene data show CDR1 as LGHNA and CDR2 as YNFKEQ. The CDR3 DNA reads TGTGCCAGCAGCCAAGCTGGGTCAGGGGGCTTCGAGCAGTACTTC. Translating it yields CASSQAGSGGFEQYF.

This chain connects TRBV9 to TRBJ2-5; D may be TRBD1 or TRBD2 (5 bases each). In germline, CDR1 is SGDLS, CDR2 YYNGEE. Trimming removed 3 bases from V and 6 bases from J, with 12 bases in between. CDR3 length: 13 residues. This CDR3 reads CASSAGTHQTQYF. In DNA form, the CDR3 reads TGTGCCAGCAGCGCCGGGACCCACCAGACCCAGTACTTC.

The J gene is TRBJ2-3, the V gene TRBV13; D is ambiguous. The V and J ends lost 3 bases and 2 bases respectively, with 0 bases between them. This CDR3 is built from 11 residues. Germline loops: CDR1 PRHDT, CDR2 FYEKMQ (reference sequence). In DNA form, the CDR3 reads TGTGCCAGCAGCTTCACAGATACGCAGTATTTT. Protein sequence: CASSFTDTQYF.

This sequence joins TRBV3-1 (or the pseudogene TRBV3-2) and TRBJ2-3; D is uncertain. The V and J ends lost 5 bases and 2 bases respectively, with 5 bases between them. Germline loops: CDR1 LGHDT, CDR2 YNNKEL (reference sequence). The CDR3 runs 12 residues. The DNA for the CDR3 is TGTGCCAGCAGCGGGGACACAGATACGCAGTATTTT. Translating it yields CASSGDTDTQYF.

V and J are TRBV6-6 and TRBJ1-1; the D gene is possibly TRBD1 (5 bases). CDR1 is MNHNY, CDR2 SVGAGI, per germline (reference sequence). CDR3 size: 15 residues. V lost 0 bases and J lost 0, with 8 bases in between. CDR3 DNA: TGTGCCAGCAGTTACTCCTCGACAGTGAACACTGAAGCTTTCTTT. Translating it yields CASSYSSTVNTEAFF.

A single count supports this clone. The chain uses TRBV19 and TRBJ2-2; 8 bases match TRBD2. This CDR3 is 15 amino acids long. Germline CDR1 and CDR2: LNHDA and SQIVND (reference sequence). Germline trimming cut 9 bases from V and 1 base from J; bases unmatched to any gene: 7. CDR3 bases: TGTGCCAGCGTAAGCGGGGGCCTGAACACCGGGGAGCTGTTTTTT. It translates to CASVSGGLNTGELFF.

Of note for this clone: Different DNA sequences within this sample yield the same CDR3. The rearrangement links TRBV9 to TRBJ2-1; no clear D gene. The CDR3 totals 12 residues. CDR1 is SGDLS, CDR2 YYNGEE, per germline. V gave up 3 bases and J gave up 5 bases, with 6 bases separating them. DNA of the CDR3: TGTGCCAGCAGCGCCAGAGACAATGAGCAGTTCTTC. Translation gives CASSARDNEQFF.

The chain is built from TRBV9 and TRBJ1-3; no definite D call. Germline lookup yields CDR1 SGDLS and CDR2 YYNGEE. Trimming took 5 bases from V and 0 from J, leaving 12 bases between them. This CDR3 spans 15 amino acids. The CDR3 region has the DNA TGTGCCAGCAGGGGCAGCCTAAACTCTGGAAACACCATATATTTT. Translated: CASRGSLNSGNTIYF.

The chain is built from TRBV11-2 and TRBJ2-3, with 13 bases lining up with TRBD2. With V trimmed by 0 bases and J by 0 bases, 9 bases remained unmatched. Germline V gene sequence: CDR1 SGHAT, CDR2 FQNNGV. This CDR3 region has 20 residues. The CDR3 DNA is TGTGCCAGCAGCTTAGATCTGACTAGCGGGGGGAACCCTAGCACAGATACGCAGTATTTT. It yields the protein CASSLDLTSGGNPSTDTQYF.

This clone has only one observation. The chain links TRBV6-2 or TRBV6-3 to TRBJ2-6; no reliable D call. CDR3 length: 17 residues. CDR1 and CDR2 from the germline V gene are MNHEY and SVGEGT. V lost 2 bases, J lost 1 base, and 12 bases lay in between. The CDR3 reads CASSYVSGGSGANVLTF. The CDR3 DNA reads as TGTGCCAGCAGTTACGTCTCCGGTGGGTCTGGGGCCAACGTCCTGACTTTC.

V gene TRBV7-9 combines with J gene TRBJ2-1; unclear D gene. CDR3 length equals 14 residues. Germline V gene lookup returns CDR1 SEHNR and CDR2 FQNEAQ (reference sequence). The V end lost 1 base, the J end lost 8 bases, and 12 bases lay between the germline ends. CDR3 coding DNA: TGTGCCAGCAGCTTAGTTTACAGATCGGATGAGCAGTTCTTC. The encoded protein is CASSLVYRSDEQFF.

Written as DNA, the CDR3 is TGTGCCAGCAGGGGGGCGGGAGATGGCTACACCTTC. This codes for CASRGAGDGYTF. This chain links TRBV6-4 with TRBJ1-2; D is possibly TRBD1 (6 bases). CDR3 length equals 12 residues. Germline V gene lookup returns CDR1 MRHNA and CDR2 SNTAGT. The ends were cut back, 6 bases at V and 6 bases at J, with 11 bases in the middle.

The chain joins TRBV12-5 to TRBJ2-5; TRBD1 is a possible D gene (6 bases). Germline V gene lookup returns CDR1 LGHNT and CDR2 FRNRAP. V lost 7 bases to trimming and J lost 4 bases, with 16 bases between them. This CDR3 contains 14 residues. CDR3 sequence (DNA): TGTGCTAGTGCCGTACAGGGTCGCGGAGAGACCCAGTACTTC. It encodes CASAVQGRGETQYF.

The chain combines TRBV29-1 with TRBJ2-1; 8 bases are a match to TRBD2. The V segment lost 4 bases and the J segment 9 bases; nucleotides outside the gene matches: 11. This CDR3 has 14 residues. Germline V CDR1 and CDR2: SQVTM, ANQGSEA. CDR3 bases: TGCAGCGTTGGACGCCCGGGCCGGGGGGGTGAGCAGTTCTTC. It codes for CSVGRPGRGGEQFF.

The chain links TRBV6-5 to TRBJ2-2, with D perhaps TRBD2 (5 bases). Trimming pared 2 bases from V and 6 bases from J, leaving 7 bases between. Germline assignment: CDR1 MNHEY and CDR2 SVGAGI. The CDR3 totals 13 residues. As DNA, the CDR3 is TGTGCCAGCAGTTACGGAGGACCCGGGGAGCTGTTTTTT. Amino acids: CASSYGGPGELFF.

This clone was seen once. V usage is TRBV10-1 and J usage is TRBJ2-5; D perhaps matches TRBD1 (6 bases). The CDR3 runs 15 residues. V was trimmed by 3 bases and J by 5 bases, leaving 16 bases between them. In germline, CDR1 is WNHNN, CDR2 SYGVQD (reference sequence). The CDR3 region has the DNA TGCGCCAGCAGTGAAGGTCTACAGGGCAAGGAGACCCAGTACTTC. Its translation: CASSEGLQGKETQYF.

The rearrangement uses TRBV7-3 and TRBJ1-4; D gene unclear. The CDR3 sequence is 16 residues long. Deletions cut 0 bases from V and 4 bases from J, with 12 bases between. The V gene's germline CDR1 is SGHTA and CDR2 FQGTGA. The CDR3, as DNA: TGTGCCAGCAGCTTAACTGGTGGGCCCAGTAATGAAAAACTGTTTTTT. Translating it yields CASSLTGGPSNEKLFF.

This chain links TRBV7-2 with TRBJ1-6; D perhaps matches TRBD1 (6 bases). Germline-derived CDR1 and CDR2 are SGHTA and FQGNSA. V was cut by 2 bases and J by 10 bases, with 12 bases left in between. This CDR3 has 14 residues. CDR3 DNA: TGTGCCAGCAGCTTAAACAGGGCTGGGTCACCCCTCCACTTT. It specifies CASSLNRAGSPLHF.

CDR3 residues: CASSPPASAKQETQYF. CDR3 nucleotide sequence: TGTGCCAGCTCACCGCCGGCTAGCGCAAAACAAGAGACCCAGTACTTC. The gene calls are TRBV18 and TRBJ2-5, with D possibly matching TRBD2 (6 bases). Germline CDR1 is KGHSH and CDR2 is LQKENI. Trimming pared 3 bases from V and 2 bases from J, leaving 16 bases between. The CDR3 length is 16 residues.

This chain links TRBV5-1 with TRBJ1-1; D is ambiguous. Per the germline V gene, CDR1 is SGHRS and CDR2 is YFSETQ. Trimming left V 0 bases short and J 0 bases short, with 6 bases between. This CDR3 spans 14 amino acids. The CDR3 region has the DNA TGCGCCAGCAGCTTGGACCCTATGAACACTGAAGCTTTCTTT. Amino acids: CASSLDPMNTEAFF.

CDR3 sequence: CASSSVRTSGYNEQFF. DNA for the CDR3: TGTGCCAGTAGCTCAGTCCGGACTAGCGGCTACAATGAGCAGTTCTTC. The chain is built from TRBV19 and TRBJ2-1; 10 bases agree with TRBD2. Per germline, CDR1 LNHDA and CDR2 SQIVND (reference sequence). The CDR3 spans 16 residues. The junction had 8 bases not matched to a gene; V was cut back by 6 bases and J by 3 bases.

This rearrangement joins TRBV11-2 to TRBJ1-4, with D unclear. The CDR3 is 16 amino acids. Trimming removed 2 bases at V and 0 bases at J, with 10 bases between. Germline V gene sequence: CDR1 SGHAT, CDR2 FQNNGV. The CDR3, as DNA: TGTGCCAGCAGCTTAAGTCAGGTCGCAACTAATGAAAAACTGTTTTTT. Amino acid sequence: CASSLSQVATNEKLFF.

The chain links TRBV19 to TRBJ1-3; possible D gene TRBD1, 5 bases. With 5 bases removed from V and 2 bases from J, the gap between germline ends came to 10 bases. Germline V gene data show CDR1 as LNHDA and CDR2 as SQIVND (reference sequence). The length of the CDR3 is 14 residues. As DNA, the CDR3 is TGTGCCAGTAGTCAGGGTCATCCTGGAAACACCATATATTTT. It yields the protein CASSQGHPGNTIYF.

This sequence joins TRBV19 and TRBJ1-1, with D unclear. The CDR3 is 14 residues long. The germline CDR1 and CDR2 sequences are LNHDA and SQIVND (reference sequence). V shed 6 bases and J shed 0 bases, with 11 bases lying between them. The CDR3 DNA follows: TGTGCCAGTAGCACGAGACGGCTGAACACTGAAGCTTTCTTT. Translation: CASSTRRLNTEAFF.